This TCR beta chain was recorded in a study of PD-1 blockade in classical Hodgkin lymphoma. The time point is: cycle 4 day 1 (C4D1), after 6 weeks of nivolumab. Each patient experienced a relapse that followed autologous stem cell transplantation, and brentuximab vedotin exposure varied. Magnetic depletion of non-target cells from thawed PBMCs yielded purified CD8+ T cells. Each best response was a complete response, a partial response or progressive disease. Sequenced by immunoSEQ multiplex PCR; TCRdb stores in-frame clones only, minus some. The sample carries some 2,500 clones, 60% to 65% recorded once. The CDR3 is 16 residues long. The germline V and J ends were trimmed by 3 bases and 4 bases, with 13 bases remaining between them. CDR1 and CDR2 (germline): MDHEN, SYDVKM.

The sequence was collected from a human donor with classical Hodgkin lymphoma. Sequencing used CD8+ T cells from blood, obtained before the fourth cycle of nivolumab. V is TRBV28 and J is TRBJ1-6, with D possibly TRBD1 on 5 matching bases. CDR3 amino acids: CASSLMRDSYNSPLHF. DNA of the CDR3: TGTGCCAGCAGTTTGATGCGGGACTCTTATAATTCACCCCTCCACTTT.